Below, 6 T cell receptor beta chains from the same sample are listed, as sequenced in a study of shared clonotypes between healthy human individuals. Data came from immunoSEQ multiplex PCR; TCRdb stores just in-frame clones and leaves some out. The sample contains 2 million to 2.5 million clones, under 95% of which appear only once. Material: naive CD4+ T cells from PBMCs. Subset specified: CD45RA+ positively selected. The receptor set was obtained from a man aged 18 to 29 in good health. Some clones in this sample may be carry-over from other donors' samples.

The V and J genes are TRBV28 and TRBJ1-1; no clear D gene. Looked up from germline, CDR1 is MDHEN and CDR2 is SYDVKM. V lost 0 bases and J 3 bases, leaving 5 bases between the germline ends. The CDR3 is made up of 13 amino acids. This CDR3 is CASSLWIDTEAFF. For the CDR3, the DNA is TGTGCCAGCAGTTTATGGATAGACACTGAAGCTTTCTTT.

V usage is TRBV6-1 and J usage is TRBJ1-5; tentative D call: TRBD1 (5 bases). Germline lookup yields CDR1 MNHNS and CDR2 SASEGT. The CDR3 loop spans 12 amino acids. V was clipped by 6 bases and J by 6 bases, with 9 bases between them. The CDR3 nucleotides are TGTGCCAGCAGGACAGCAGGTCAGCCCCAGCATTTT. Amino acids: CASRTAGQPQHF.

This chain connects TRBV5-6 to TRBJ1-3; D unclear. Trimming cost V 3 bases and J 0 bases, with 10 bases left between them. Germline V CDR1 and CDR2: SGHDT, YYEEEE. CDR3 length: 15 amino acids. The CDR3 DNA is TGTGCCAGCAGCTCAAAAGGACCCTCTGGAAACACCATATATTTT. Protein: CASSSKGPSGNTIYF.

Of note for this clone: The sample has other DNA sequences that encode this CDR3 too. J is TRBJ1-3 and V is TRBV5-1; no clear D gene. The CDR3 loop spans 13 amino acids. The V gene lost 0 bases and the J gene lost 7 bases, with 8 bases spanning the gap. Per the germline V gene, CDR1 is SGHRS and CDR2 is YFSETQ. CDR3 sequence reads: CASSLVGGNTIYF. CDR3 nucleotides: TGCGCCAGCAGCTTGGTGGGAGGGAACACCATATATTTT.

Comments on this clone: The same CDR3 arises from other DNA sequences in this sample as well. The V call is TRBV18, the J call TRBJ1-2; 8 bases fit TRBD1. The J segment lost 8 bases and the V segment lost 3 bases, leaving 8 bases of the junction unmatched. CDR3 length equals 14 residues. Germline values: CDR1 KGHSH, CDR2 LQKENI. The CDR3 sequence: CASSPGQGLGGYTF. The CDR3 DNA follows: TGTGCCAGCTCACCTGGACAGGGTTTAGGCGGCTACACCTTC.

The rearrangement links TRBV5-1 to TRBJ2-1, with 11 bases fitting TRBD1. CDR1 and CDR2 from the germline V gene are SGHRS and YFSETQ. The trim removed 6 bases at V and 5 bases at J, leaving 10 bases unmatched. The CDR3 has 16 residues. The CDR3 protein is CASTQMGTGGNNEQFF. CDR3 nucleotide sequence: TGCGCCAGCACCCAAATGGGGACAGGGGGAAACAATGAGCAGTTCTTC.